What follows are 20 T cell receptor beta chains derived from one specimen sequenced in a study of shared clonotypes between healthy human individuals. CD45RO negativity and positive selection for CCR7 defined naive CD8 cells, a population that excluded terminally differentiated effector memory CD45RA+ cells. Clones were sequenced by immunoSEQ multiplex PCR, and TCRdb holds only the in-frame ones, with some missing. The repertoire consists of about 2.2 million clones, with about 93% occurring once and the leading ten covering around 1.7%. The sample was naive CD8+ T cells from PBMCs. The receptor source for this set is a man between 18 and 29 years old in good health. Some clones in this sample may be carry-over from other donors' samples.

V is TRBV27 and J is TRBJ2-3; D may be TRBD2 (5 bases). CDR3 length equals 15 residues. The germline V and J ends were trimmed by 5 bases and 0 bases, with 12 bases remaining between them. Germline loops: CDR1 MNHEY, CDR2 SMNVEV (reference sequence). CDR3 loop: CASSPLSGSTDTQYF. The CDR3 DNA sequence: TGTGCCAGCAGTCCCCTGAGCGGAAGCACAGATACGCAGTATTTT.

V and J are TRBV9 and TRBJ2-2, with unresolved D. The V gene's germline CDR1 is SGDLS and CDR2 YYNGEE. The CDR3 consists of 16 residues. Trimming pared 4 bases from V and 0 bases from J, leaving 13 bases between. The CDR3 sequence is CASSPGSGPNTGELFF. DNA for the CDR3: TGTGCCAGCAGCCCCGGCTCGGGTCCGAACACCGGGGAGCTGTTTTTT.

The chain has TRBV27 and TRBJ2-7, with a tentative D call TRBD1 (7 bases). In germline, CDR1 is MNHEY, CDR2 SMNVEV (reference sequence). The germline V and J ends were trimmed by 6 bases and 9 bases, with 27 bases remaining between them. This CDR3 is built from 16 residues. The CDR3 DNA reads TGTGCCAGCAGCCCATGGGGCGGGACAGACCTGCTGGGGCAGTACTTC. Protein sequence: CASSPWGGTDLLGQYF.

Note on this clone: The same CDR3 can be traced to other DNA sequences in this sample. The J gene is TRBJ2-2, the V gene TRBV28; D is perhaps TRBD1 (5 bases). The CDR3 has 15 amino acids. Deletions cut 3 bases from V and 0 bases from J, with 8 bases between. The germline CDR1 and CDR2 sequences are MDHEN and SYDVKM. This chain's CDR3 is CASSLTAANTGELFF. CDR3 nucleotide sequence: TGTGCCAGCAGTTTGACAGCCGCGAACACCGGGGAGCTGTTTTTT. Full variable domain (missing parts from reference TRBV28 and TRBJ2-2): DVKVTQSSRYLVKRTGEKVFLECVQDMDHENMFWYRQDPGLGLRLIYFSYDVKMKEKGDIPEGYSVSREKKERFSLILESASTNQTSMYLCASSLTAANTGELFFGEGSRLTVL.

V is TRBV7-9 and J is TRBJ2-3; D is perhaps TRBD1 (5 bases). In germline, CDR1 is SEHNR, CDR2 FQNEAQ (reference sequence). The CDR3 consists of 15 residues. The V and J ends lost 6 bases and 5 bases respectively, with 18 bases between them. CDR3 DNA: TGTGCCAGCAGTTCTGGAGTTGGGGCACAAGATACGCAGTATTTT. Translated, it gives CASSSGVGAQDTQYF.

This clone was picked up one time. The rearrangement uses TRBV27 and TRBJ2-3; D remains unclear. The CDR3 sequence is 13 residues long. CDR1 is MNHEY, CDR2 SMNVEV, per germline (reference sequence). V dropped 5 bases and J dropped 7 bases, with 13 bases sitting between them. The CDR3: CASSPPFGYTQYF. The CDR3 DNA follows: TGTGCCAGCAGTCCCCCTTTTGGATATACGCAGTATTTT.

V gene TRBV9 combines with J gene TRBJ2-5; 10 bases line up with TRBD1. Per the germline V gene, CDR1 is SGDLS and CDR2 is YYNGEE. The CDR3 has 15 residues. V shed 3 bases and J 5 bases; nucleotides not matched to a gene: 7. CDR3 nucleotide sequence: TGTGCCAGCAGCGCCTCCGGGACAGGGGCTGAGACCCAGTACTTC. Translated, it gives CASSASGTGAETQYF.

About this clone itself: Other nucleotide sequences in the sample specify the same CDR3. V gene TRBV4-1 combines with J gene TRBJ2-7; the D gene is possibly TRBD2 (6 bases). The CDR3 is 14 residues long. The germline V and J ends were trimmed by 1 base and 4 bases, with 11 bases remaining between them. Germline CDR1 MGHRA, CDR2 YSYEKL. CDR3 in amino acids: CASSQVGGSYEQYF. The CDR3 coding sequence is TGCGCCAGCAGCCAAGTAGGAGGGTCTTACGAGCAGTACTTC.

The J gene is TRBJ2-2, the V gene TRBV19; 8 nucleotides agree with TRBD2. The CDR3 extends over 17 amino acids. After removal of 3 bases from V and 1 base from J, the junction contained 7 bases not matched to a gene. In germline, CDR1 is LNHDA, CDR2 SQIVND (reference sequence). In nucleotides, the CDR3 is TGTGCCAGTAGTATGGTTAGCGGGGCACTGAACACCGGGGAGCTGTTTTTT. Protein product: CASSMVSGALNTGELFF.

This clone was found once. The chain recombines TRBV5-1 with TRBJ2-1; 9 nucleotides match TRBD2. CDR1 is SGHRS, CDR2 YFSETQ, per germline. This CDR3 is 17 amino acids long. The V gene end was trimmed by 0 bases and the J gene end by 4 bases; junction bases not matched to a gene: 8. The CDR3, as DNA: TGCGCCAGCAGCTTGGAGCTAGCGGGACGGTTATACAATGAGCAGTTCTTC. Translating gives CASSLELAGRLYNEQFF.

The chain is built from TRBV4-3 and TRBJ2-7; no clear D. The CDR3 is 14 amino acids. Per germline, CDR1 LGHNA and CDR2 YSLEER. V lost 0 bases and J 5 bases, leaving 11 bases between the germline ends. This CDR3 is CASSQDRRTDEQYF. As DNA, the CDR3 is TGCGCCAGCAGCCAAGATAGGCGCACGGACGAGCAGTACTTC.

The genes are TRBV28 and TRBJ2-5, with D maybe TRBD1 (6 bases). Germline V gene sequence: CDR1 MDHEN, CDR2 SYDVKM. There are 14 residues in the CDR3. V lost 4 bases and J lost 2, with 11 bases in between. As DNA, the CDR3 is TGTGCCAGCAGTTCAACAGGGTTACAAGAGACCCAGTACTTC. Translated: CASSSTGLQETQYF.

J is TRBJ2-7 and V is TRBV7-3, with D perhaps matching TRBD2 (6 bases). This CDR3 contains 16 residues. The germline CDR1 and CDR2 sequences are SGHTA and FQGTGA. Trimming took off 6 bases at V and 0 bases at J, with 18 bases between the two ends. CDR3 sequence reads: CASSPSASESSYEQYF. The CDR3 DNA is TGTGCCAGCAGTCCCTCCGCTAGCGAGAGCTCCTACGAGCAGTACTTC.

In the case of this clone: This same CDR3 is encoded by further DNA sequences in the sample. V is TRBV29-1 and J is TRBJ2-7; no definite D call. The CDR3 spans 10 residues. Trimming pared 4 bases from V and 4 bases from J, leaving 5 bases between. Germline loops: CDR1 SQVTM, CDR2 ANQGSEA. CDR3 sequence reads: CSVGEYEQYF. CDR3 coding DNA: TGCAGCGTTGGGGAATACGAGCAGTACTTC.

For this clone: Different DNA sequences within this sample yield the same CDR3. The CDR3 DNA is TGTGCCAGCGCCGGGAATGAGCAGTTCTTC. It translates to CASAGNEQFF. The chain links TRBV7-9 to TRBJ2-1, with D uncertain. V shed 8 bases and J shed 7 bases, with 6 bases lying between them. Germline V gene data show CDR1 as SEHNR and CDR2 as FQNEAQ (reference sequence). The CDR3 is 10 amino acids. Full variable domain (missing parts from reference TRBV7-9 and TRBJ2-1): DTGVSQNPRHKITKRGQNVTFRCDPISEHNRLYWYRQTLGQGPEFLTYFQNEAQLEKSRLLSDRFSAERPKGSFSTLEIQRTEQGDSAMYLCASAGNEQFFGPGTRLTVL.

CDR3 sequence (DNA): TGTGCCAGCAGCCCCGGGACAGGCCTCTCTGGGGCCAACGTCCTGACTTTC. Translation gives CASSPGTGLSGANVLTF. The chain is built from TRBV2 and TRBJ2-6, with 8 bases identical to TRBD1. The trim removed 6 bases at V and 0 bases at J, leaving 7 bases unmatched. Germline assignment: CDR1 SNHLY and CDR2 FYNNEI. This CDR3 contains 17 residues. Filled out from reference TRBV2 and TRBJ2-6, the complete variable domain reads EPEVTQTPSHQVTQMGQEVILRCVPISNHLYFYWYRQILGQKVEFLVSFYNNEISEKSEIFDDQFSVERPDGSNFTLKIRSTKLEDSAMYFCASSPGTGLSGANVLTFGAGSRLTVL.

This chain links TRBV13 with TRBJ2-7, with TRBD1 matching 9 bases. The CDR3 is made up of 15 amino acids. Germline V gene sequence: CDR1 PRHDT, CDR2 FYEKMQ (reference sequence). J gave up 3 bases and V 6 bases, and 9 bases lay outside the gene matches. This chain's CDR3 is CASRGIQGAHYEQYF. Here the CDR3 DNA reads TGTGCCAGCAGGGGGATACAGGGGGCCCACTACGAGCAGTACTTC.

The chain uses TRBV20-1 and TRBJ2-5; D is unresolved. Looked up from germline, CDR1 is DFQATT and CDR2 is SNEGSKA (reference sequence). The length of the CDR3 is 10 residues. V was cut by 5 bases and J by 2 bases, with 3 bases left in between. The CDR3 protein is CSAPQETQYF. The CDR3 nucleotides read TGCAGTGCTCCACAAGAGACCCAGTACTTC.

The chain carries TRBV5-1 and TRBJ2-1, with 13 bases lining up with TRBD2. Germline lookup yields CDR1 SGHRS and CDR2 YFSETQ. The CDR3 is made up of 16 amino acids. The junction had 6 bases not matched to a gene; V was cut back by 2 bases and J by 7 bases. DNA for the CDR3: TGCGCCAGCAGCTTTATTGGGACTAGCGGGGTTAATGAGCAGTTCTTC. Amino acids: CASSFIGTSGVNEQFF.

This chain joins TRBV14 and TRBJ2-7, with 9 bases matching TRBD1. This CDR3 spans 15 amino acids. Trimming at V came to 4 bases and at J to 0 bases, leaving 4 bases not matched to a gene. Per germline, CDR1 SGHDN and CDR2 FVKESK. CDR3 in amino acids: CASSRQGVYSYEQYF. CDR3 bases: TGTGCCAGCAGCCGACAGGGGGTTTACTCCTACGAGCAGTACTTC.